This T cell receptor beta chain was retrieved from a study of PD-L1 blockade in urothelial cancer (TCRdb year 2017). Regarding the complete study: Every patient began therapy in about 2014 and was given atezolizumab 1,200 mg intravenously every 3 weeks. Pretreatment blood TCR-seq was available for 27 to 30 patients, at least one posttreatment blood collection was obtained for about 25 patients, and tumor TCR-seq was available for about 25 patients. Patients had an ECOG performance status of 0 or 1 and had received between 0 and 3 prior chemotherapy regimens. Blood samples yielded a median of approximately 150,000 T cells and around 80,000 unique TCRs, with median clonality about 0.08. Durable clinical benefit was defined as a progression-free survival longer than 6 months, and TCR features were additionally tested against progression-free survival and overall survival. Pretreatment tumor samples and matched peripheral blood, collected serially before and after atezolizumab treatment, underwent TCR sequencing. About 90% of the roughly 29 patients were males with bladder-origin urothelial cancer, and about two thirds of the roughly 30 reported a prior smoking history. Blood samples were analyzed 3 weeks after the start of treatment (second dose) and 6 weeks after the start of treatment. In the same patients, pretreatment tumors underwent whole exome sequencing and RNA sequencing in addition to TCR sequencing. Durable clinical benefit was achieved by nine patients but not by the remaining 20. An exploratory multi-omic analysis was conducted of the somatic, immune and clinical correlates of response to PD-L1 blockade with atezolizumab in urothelial cancer.

Results the study describes overall, beyond this receptor: At 3 weeks after the start of treatment, tumor-associated TCR clones in peripheral blood had expanded more in patients with durable benefit (n ≈ 24, p = 0.022). Because the sample size was small (n ≈ 30) and many exploratory analyses were performed, the results are intended to be hypothesis-generating. Improved progression-free and overall survival was associated with having pretreatment peripheral blood TCR clonality below the median.

Each PCR received spiked-in synthetic TCR analog templates so that absolute template abundance could be estimated from read counts. Using the immunoSEQ assay, TCRbeta CDR3 regions were amplified from genomic DNA with bias-controlled V and J gene primers. Sequencing of rearranged TCRbeta segments was performed at approximately 20X coverage. As for how the authors treated the data: Clustering was used to correct sequencing errors, and CDR3s were annotated against IMGT so that V, D and J genes could be assigned. Only productive TCRbeta rearrangements were used in downstream analyses, excluding out-of-frame or stop-codon sequences. Clonality was calculated as one minus the Shannon entropy normalized by the log of the number of unique productive sequences. Clones differing between time points or between blood and tumor were identified using Fisher's exact test with Benjamini-Hochberg correction, with an adjusted p below 0.01 applied as the threshold. TCRdb re-hosts the immuneACCESS table, in-frame sequences only. Its copies lack some clones; in the studies checked, an unresolved V gene accounts for under half of them, and the cause for the rest is not known. The DNA gave D and trimming, while V, J and clone size come from that table. The sample yields 44,000 or so clones; about 91% were counted once. The ten largest clonotypes hold roughly 3.9% of the sample.

A total of under 30 patients with locally advanced or metastatic urothelial carcinoma, treated at Memorial Sloan Kettering on a trial protocol, made up the cohort. Peripheral blood mononuclear cells were collected pretreatment and during treatment, with between 1 and 8 total time points obtained per patient. The Qiagen DNeasy Blood extraction kit was used to purify genomic DNA from total PBMCs and tumor samples. PBMCs were collected pretreatment and during treatment, and were isolated and stored as previously described. Turning to this clone: Its antigen is currently not known. Within one base of it there is no much larger clone, and no base qualities were kept.

Measured from the cysteine to the phenylalanine, the CDR3 is 13 residues long. The read is trimmed to its CDR3 DNA, 39 bases read in frame from base 1. Per the germline V gene (reference sequence), WNHNN is the CDR1 and SYGVQD is the CDR2. The V and J ends are trimmed by 6 bases and 6 bases, leaving 13 bases between them. The sequences come from PBMCs, collected around atezolizumab (anti-PD-L1) treatment. This sequence originates from an older man with urothelial cancer. Recombination linked TRBV10-1 to TRBJ2-3; TRBD2 is a weak D gene call, 6 bases matching. The bases are TGCGCCAGCAGCAGGGACTCTCCGGATACGCAGTATTTT. Translated, this is CASSRDSPDTQYF.